The rows below give T cell receptor beta chains drawn from one sample of a study of spatial heterogeneity in lung cancer. Using its own MiXCR run on the 5' RACE reads, TCRdb lists one record per CDR3 protein. Of around 11,000 distinct CDR3 sequences listed, less than 7.5% are singletons. The material was PBMCs, obtained at surgery. Receptors were obtained from a male donor with early-stage non-small cell lung cancer. The CDR3 runs from the conserved cysteine through the conserved F or W. The D gene is left open where the match is weak. Only part of the rows carry a size: once, few, many, or a class if the clone is expanded.

j_gene: TRBJ2-2; v_gene: TRBV7-6; abundance: many; d_gene: .; CDR3aa: CASSLVVQAYTGELFF; CDR3nt: TGTGCCAGCAGCTTAGTGGTTCAGGCCTACACCGGGGAGCTGTTTTTT
j_gene: TRBJ2-7; v_gene: TRBV29-1; abundance: medium-sized; d_gene: TRBD2; CDR3aa: CSVDSGDSYEQYF; CDR3nt: TGCAGCGTTGATAGCGGGGATTCCTACGAGCAGTACTTC
j_gene: TRBJ2-3; v_gene: TRBV25-1; abundance: .; d_gene: TRBD1; CDR3aa: CASSETGEVDTQYF; CDR3nt: TGTGCCAGCAGTGAAACAGGGGAAGTAGATACGCAGTATTTT
j_gene: TRBJ2-4; v_gene: TRBV5-4; abundance: medium-sized; d_gene: TRBD2; CDR3aa: CASSRGLAVAEAKNIQYF; CDR3nt: TGTGCCAGCAGCCGTGGACTAGCGGTAGCTGAGGCCAAAAACATTCAGTACTTC
j_gene: TRBJ2-1; v_gene: TRBV11-2; abundance: many; d_gene: TRBD2; CDR3aa: CASSPSGYEQFF; CDR3nt: TGTGCCAGCAGCCCTAGCGGGTATGAGCAGTTCTTC
j_gene: TRBJ2-1; v_gene: TRBV12-3/TRBV12-4; abundance: few; d_gene: TRBD2; CDR3aa: CASKTGTSVIGEQFF; CDR3nt: TGTGCCAGCAAAACCGGGACTAGCGTCATTGGGGAGCAGTTCTTC
j_gene: TRBJ1-5; v_gene: TRBV7-9; abundance: .; d_gene: .; CDR3aa: CASKQGDQPQHF; CDR3nt: TGTGCCAGCAAACAGGGAGATCAGCCCCAGCATTTT
j_gene: TRBJ2-7; v_gene: TRBV20-1; abundance: many; d_gene: TRBD2; CDR3aa: CSAETKGRGTSGSSYEQYF; CDR3nt: TGCAGTGCCGAGACGAAGGGACGGGGGACTAGCGGAAGCTCCTACGAGCAGTACTTC
j_gene: TRBJ1-5; v_gene: TRBV12-3/TRBV12-4; abundance: many; d_gene: .; CDR3aa: CASRGGQDSNQPQHF; CDR3nt: TGTGCCAGCCGGGGAGGGCAGGATAGCAATCAGCCCCAGCATTTT
j_gene: TRBJ2-1; v_gene: TRBV19; abundance: .; d_gene: TRBD2; CDR3aa: CASSIDDLAGGPEQFF; CDR3nt: TGTGCCAGTAGTATAGACGATCTAGCGGGAGGGCCTGAGCAGTTCTTC
j_gene: TRBJ1-1; v_gene: TRBV7-8; abundance: few; d_gene: .; CDR3aa: CASSLASGGAEAFF; CDR3nt: TGTGCCAGCAGCTTAGCTTCTGGAGGGGCTGAAGCTTTCTTT
j_gene: TRBJ2-1; v_gene: TRBV7-2; abundance: many; d_gene: .; CDR3aa: CASSLSAPPSNEQFF; CDR3nt: TGTGCCAGCAGCTTAAGTGCCCCTCCAAGCAATGAGCAGTTCTTC
j_gene: TRBJ2-3; v_gene: TRBV20-1; abundance: .; d_gene: TRBD1; CDR3aa: CSAEAGTGTDTQYF; CDR3nt: TGCAGTGCCGAAGCCGGGACAGGCACAGATACGCAGTATTTT
j_gene: TRBJ2-7; v_gene: TRBV7-2; abundance: .; d_gene: TRBD2; CDR3aa: CASSSSGGMDEQYF; CDR3nt: TGTGCCAGCAGCTCTAGCGGGGGCATGGACGAGCAGTACTTC
j_gene: TRBJ2-2; v_gene: TRBV12-3/TRBV12-4; abundance: .; d_gene: TRBD2; CDR3aa: CASSFTGGRNTGELFF; CDR3nt: TGTGCCAGCAGTTTCACGGGGGGACGAAATACCGGGGAGCTGTTTTTT
j_gene: TRBJ2-5; v_gene: TRBV5-1; abundance: many; d_gene: .; CDR3aa: CASSLEKTQYF; CDR3nt: TGCGCCAGCAGCTTGGAGAAGACCCAGTACTTC
j_gene: TRBJ2-1; v_gene: TRBV7-2; abundance: .; d_gene: TRBD2; CDR3aa: CASSETGTRGNEQFF; CDR3nt: TGTGCCAGCAGCGAAACCGGGACTAGAGGCAATGAGCAGTTCTTC
j_gene: TRBJ2-1; v_gene: TRBV28; abundance: medium-sized; d_gene: TRBD2; CDR3aa: CASSSLTSGLYNEQFF; CDR3nt: TGTGCCAGCAGTTCTCTGACTAGCGGGCTCTACAATGAGCAGTTCTTC
j_gene: TRBJ1-4; v_gene: TRBV7-2; abundance: few; d_gene: .; CDR3aa: CASSPLRGAGEKLFF; CDR3nt: TGTGCCAGCAGCCCTCTGCGGGGGGCGGGTGAAAAACTGTTTTTT
j_gene: TRBJ2-7; v_gene: TRBV10-3; abundance: .; d_gene: .; CDR3aa: CAISESVEQYF; CDR3nt: TGTGCCATCAGTGAGTCGGTGGAGCAGTACTTC
j_gene: TRBJ1-6; v_gene: TRBV20-1; abundance: many; d_gene: .; CDR3aa: CSARDIEGFINSPLHF; CDR3nt: TGCAGTGCTAGAGATATCGAGGGCTTCATTAATTCACCCCTCCACTTT
j_gene: TRBJ2-2; v_gene: TRBV18; abundance: .; d_gene: .; CDR3aa: CASSPLETTGELFF; CDR3nt: TGTGCCAGCTCACCGCTCGAAACCACCGGGGAGCTGTTTTTT
j_gene: TRBJ1-2; v_gene: TRBV27; abundance: .; d_gene: .; CDR3aa: CASSLSVRAATNYGYTF; CDR3nt: TGTGCCAGCAGTTTATCAGTGAGGGCGGCTACTAACTATGGCTACACCTTC
j_gene: TRBJ2-5; v_gene: TRBV7-2; abundance: .; d_gene: TRBD2; CDR3aa: CASSLGGGAETQYF; CDR3nt: TGTGCCAGCAGCTTAGGCGGGGGGGCTGAGACCCAGTACTTC
j_gene: TRBJ1-2; v_gene: TRBV7-9; abundance: .; d_gene: .; CDR3aa: CASSPNGPAGGYTF; CDR3nt: TGTGCCAGCAGCCCTAACGGGCCCGCGGGAGGCTACACCTTC
j_gene: TRBJ2-7; v_gene: TRBV20-1; abundance: few; d_gene: .; CDR3aa: CSARGAEGKLSYEQYF; CDR3nt: TGCAGTGCTAGAGGAGCGGAGGGAAAGCTCTCCTACGAGCAGTACTTC
j_gene: TRBJ2-3; v_gene: TRBV20-1; abundance: many; d_gene: .; CDR3aa: CSARKRGSTDTQYF; CDR3nt: TGCAGTGCTAGAAAACGGGGGAGCACAGATACGCAGTATTTT
j_gene: TRBJ2-3; v_gene: TRBV5-1; abundance: few; d_gene: .; CDR3aa: CASSLSTDTQYF; CDR3nt: TGCGCCAGCAGCCTAAGCACAGATACGCAGTATTTT
j_gene: TRBJ1-5; v_gene: TRBV7-2; abundance: .; d_gene: .; CDR3aa: CASSLSRDQPQHF; CDR3nt: TGTGCCAGCAGCTTAAGCAGGGATCAGCCCCAGCATTTT
j_gene: TRBJ2-1; v_gene: TRBV9; abundance: many; d_gene: .; CDR3aa: CASSVSPGDEQFF; CDR3nt: TGTGCCAGCAGCGTCAGCCCTGGGGATGAGCAGTTCTTC
j_gene: TRBJ2-1; v_gene: TRBV28; abundance: medium-sized; d_gene: .; CDR3aa: CASTLGAPTYNEQFF; CDR3nt: TGTGCCAGCACCCTAGGAGCCCCCACTTACAATGAGCAGTTCTTC
j_gene: TRBJ1-6; v_gene: TRBV27; abundance: many; d_gene: .; CDR3aa: CASSYNSYNSPLHF; CDR3nt: TGTGCCAGCAGCTATAACTCCTATAATTCACCCCTCCACTTT
j_gene: TRBJ2-1; v_gene: TRBV27; abundance: .; d_gene: .; CDR3aa: CASRREDEQFF; CDR3nt: TGTGCCAGCAGGAGGGAGGATGAGCAGTTCTTC
j_gene: TRBJ2-3; v_gene: TRBV7-2; abundance: many; d_gene: TRBD1; CDR3aa: CASSPRQGADTQYF; CDR3nt: TGTGCCAGCAGCCCGAGACAGGGGGCAGATACGCAGTATTTT
j_gene: TRBJ2-5; v_gene: TRBV7-2; abundance: .; d_gene: .; CDR3aa: CASSLALAETQYF; CDR3nt: TGTGCCAGCAGCTTAGCGTTGGCGGAGACCCAGTACTTC
j_gene: TRBJ2-3; v_gene: TRBV5-1; abundance: .; d_gene: .; CDR3aa: CASSAQDTDTQYF; CDR3nt: TGCGCCAGCAGCGCCCAGGACACAGATACGCAGTATTTT
j_gene: TRBJ2-7; v_gene: TRBV6-5; abundance: .; d_gene: .; CDR3aa: CASSYDRTYEQYF; CDR3nt: TGTGCCAGCAGTTACGACAGGACCTACGAGCAGTACTTC
j_gene: TRBJ2-5; v_gene: TRBV6-6; abundance: many; d_gene: TRBD1; CDR3aa: CASSDSRQGRGQETQYF; CDR3nt: TGTGCCAGCAGCGACTCCCGACAGGGAAGGGGTCAAGAGACCCAGTACTTC
j_gene: TRBJ2-5; v_gene: TRBV6-5; abundance: .; d_gene: .; CDR3aa: CASSYPNGVPYF; CDR3nt: TGTGCCAGCAGTTACCCAAATGGTGTCCCGTACTTC
j_gene: TRBJ2-2; v_gene: TRBV6-6; abundance: many; d_gene: .; CDR3aa: CASSSGRTNTGELFF; CDR3nt: TGTGCCAGCAGTTCCGGACGGACGAACACCGGGGAGCTGTTTTTT
j_gene: TRBJ2-4; v_gene: TRBV29-1; abundance: .; d_gene: TRBD1; CDR3aa: CSVEGTVKNIQYF; CDR3nt: TGCAGCGTTGAGGGGACAGTCAAAAACATTCAGTACTTC
j_gene: TRBJ1-4; v_gene: TRBV5-5; abundance: once; d_gene: TRBD1; CDR3aa: CACKLGQGEEKLFF; CDR3nt: TGTGCCTGCAAACTAGGACAGGGAGAAGAAAAACTGTTTTTT
j_gene: TRBJ2-1; v_gene: TRBV20-1; abundance: many; d_gene: .; CDR3aa: CSALLQGIGQFF; CDR3nt: TGCAGTGCACTACTGCAAGGAATCGGACAGTTCTTC
j_gene: TRBJ2-1; v_gene: TRBV28; abundance: few; d_gene: .; CDR3aa: CASSLGGGSWYEQFF; CDR3nt: TGTGCCAGCAGTTTAGGAGGGGGGAGCTGGTATGAGCAGTTCTTC